This TCR beta chain was identified during a study of beta chain features in type 1 diabetes. Every bit of the isolated RNA underwent reverse transcription, so sequencing read expressed TCRB transcripts. TCRdb's table, derived via immunoSEQ multiplex PCR, lists solely in-frame clones and lacks some. The repertoire includes 680,000 or so clones, around an eighth of them detected once, and about 0.02% sits in the top ten. In regard to this clone: The antigen is unknown.

Findings of the study overall: Moderately but significantly shorter TCRB CDR3s were found in Type 1 diabetes patients in all four CD4+ subsets. Within patients, naive, central memory and Treg TCRB repertoires seemed more similar than within healthy donors.

Germline CDR1 and CDR2: SGHTA and FQGNSA. This CDR3 has 15 amino acids. Trimming at V came to 7 bases and at J to 5 bases, leaving 10 bases not matched to a gene. This TCR was sampled from a man younger than 35 with type 1 diabetes. The sample consisted of naive CD4+ T cells from blood. The rearrangement uses TRBV7-2 and TRBJ2-1; 8 bases are shared with TRBD1. In nucleotides, the CDR3 is TGTGCCAGCATCCAACCGGGACAGGTTAACAATGAGCAGTTCTTC. This translates into CASIQPGQVNNEQFF. The whole variable domain, remainder taken from reference TRBV7-2 and TRBJ2-1, is GAGVSQSPSNKVTEKGKDVELRCDPISGHTALYWYRQSLGQGLEFLIYFQGNSAPDKSGLPSDRFSAERTGGSVSTLTIQRTQQEDSAVYLCASIQPGQVNNEQFFGPGTRLTVL.